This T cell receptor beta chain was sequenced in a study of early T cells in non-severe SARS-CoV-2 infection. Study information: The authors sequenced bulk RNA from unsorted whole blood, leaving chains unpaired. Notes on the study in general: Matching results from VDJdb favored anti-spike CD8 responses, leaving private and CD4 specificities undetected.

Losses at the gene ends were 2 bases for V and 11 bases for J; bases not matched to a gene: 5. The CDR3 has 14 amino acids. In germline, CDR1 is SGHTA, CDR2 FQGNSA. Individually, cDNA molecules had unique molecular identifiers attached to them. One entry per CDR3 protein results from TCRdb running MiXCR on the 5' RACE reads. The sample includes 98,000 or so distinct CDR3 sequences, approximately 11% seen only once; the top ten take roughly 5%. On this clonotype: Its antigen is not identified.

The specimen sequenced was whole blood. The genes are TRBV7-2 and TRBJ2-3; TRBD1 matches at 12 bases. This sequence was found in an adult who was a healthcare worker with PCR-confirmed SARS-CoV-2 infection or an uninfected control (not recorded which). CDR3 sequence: CASSLTGQGALQYF. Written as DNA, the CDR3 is TGTGCCAGCAGCTTAACGGGACAGGGGGCGCTGCAGTATTTT.